The T cell receptor (beta chain) under discussion was sequenced for a study of blood T cell repertoires in COVID-19. Study context: Researchers got acute and convalescent COVID-19 samples from the United States, Italy and Spain. In each case, the material was cDNA or gDNA derived from T cells, B-cell-depleted T cells, or PBMCs.

Libraries were prepared by immunoSEQ multiplex PCR; TCRdb keeps only in-frame clonotypes and omits some of them. The data hold approximately 220,000 clones, with approximately 90% observed a single time. There are 13 residues in the CDR3. Between the trimmed V and J ends, which lost 0 bases and 9 bases, there was a span of 9 bases. Per the germline V gene, CDR1 is ENHRY and CDR2 is SYGVKD. This chain joins TRBV10-3 and TRBJ2-1; tentative D call: TRBD1 (6 bases). Sequenced input: PBMCs or T cells enriched from blood (not recorded which). The sequence was collected from a woman in her thirties with acute COVID-19. CDR3 in DNA: TGTGCCATCAGTGAGTCCTTACAGGGTGAGCAGTTCTTC. It specifies CAISESLQGEQFF.